This record concerns one T cell receptor beta chain sequence. Its specificity is unknown. A TCRbeta library incorporating unique molecular identifiers was prepared. TCRdb redid the calling of the PCR reads with MiXCR, one entry per CDR3 protein. The repertoire holds about 830,000 distinct CDR3 sequences, with 15% to 20% as singletons. Germline CDR1 reads SGHVS; CDR2 reads FNYEAQ. J was trimmed by 3 bases and V by 5 bases; bases with no gene match: 6. The CDR3 is 15 residues long. The sample is drawn from a study of T-cell reconstitution after alpha-beta-depleted transplantation in children. Whole-study results and caveats: Surviving recipient T cells and intrathymic progenitors accounted for some patients' high TCRbeta diversity at day 60. The study reportedly traced alpha-beta T cells about two months after transplant to several hundred expanded graft clones.

The source is a male patient aged 10 to 17 who had a stem cell transplant for acute lymphoblastic leukemia, so the T cells may come from the graft donor. The source material was PBMCs, mostly from graft donor cells, sampled 360 days after TCRalphabeta/CD19-depleted stem cell transplant. The rearrangement joins TRBV7-6 to TRBJ1-4, with 7 bases identical to TRBD1. The CDR3 region has the DNA TGTGCCAGCAGCCGCGGGACAGCGCCTAATGAAAAACTGTTTTTT. Encoded protein: CASSRGTAPNEKLFF.